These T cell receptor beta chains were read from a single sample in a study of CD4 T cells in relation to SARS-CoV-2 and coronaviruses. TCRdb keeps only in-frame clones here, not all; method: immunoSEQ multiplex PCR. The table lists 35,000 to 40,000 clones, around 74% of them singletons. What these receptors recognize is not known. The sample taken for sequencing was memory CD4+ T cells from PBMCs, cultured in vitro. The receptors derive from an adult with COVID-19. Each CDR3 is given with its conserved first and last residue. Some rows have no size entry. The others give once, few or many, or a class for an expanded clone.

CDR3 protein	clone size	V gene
CATSDFWGEETQYF	NA	TRBV24-1
CASSNLYEQYF	once	TRBV6-6
CSASFLRLASTDTQYF	NA	TRBV20-1
CASSLQVFGNTIYF	NA	TRBV28
CASSLDPPPTGELFF	NA	TRBV5-1
CASSPTPGQGAPEQYF	NA	TRBV11-3
CASSHTTGEVFF	NA	TRBV19
CASSEVSHRVSPLHF	NA	TRBV6-1
CASSLDRFDSNYEQYF	few	TRBV7-9
CASSFPGSNTGELFF	once	TRBV28
CASSSTGILSYEQYF	NA	TRBV3-1/TRBV3-2
CATSPPAGQETQYF	NA	TRBV15
CAISEPRDLRREQYF	NA	TRBV10-3
CASSHWDRESDTQYF	NA	TRBV9
CASSQDSASGYNEQFF	NA	TRBV4-1
CASSRSNMNTEAFF	few	TRBV14
CASSVAPTHSSGYTDTQYF	once	TRBV9
CASRRTEAGYTF	NA	TRBV19
CASSLTPGTSGSSYEQYF	once	TRBV7-9
CASRPTGAYGYTF	NA	TRBV27
CASTLGGQGNNSPLHF	NA	TRBV19
CASRRGRLGNTEAFF	few	TRBV27
CASSLSQGAYEQYF	NA	TRBV7-9
CASSMLIFANTGELFF	once	TRBV19
CASSLGKREQSDEQFF	NA	TRBV11-3
CASSLERRGRARNEQFF	NA	TRBV5-4
CSVGTDNQPQHF	NA	TRBV29-1
CASSMREGTGTDTQYF	few	TRBV19
CASSWDSQSTDTQYF	NA	TRBV7-2
CASSGTDYTPFF	NA	TRBV19
CASSLGLPSSYNEQFF	NA	TRBV11-2
CASSTGQGGGNTIYF	NA	TRBV5-4
CSVEDGDYEQYF	NA	TRBV29-1
CASSQEGRLADTEAFF	NA	TRBV3-1/TRBV3-2
CASSTSVGGELFF	NA	TRBV19
CASSNHYQGSSYNSPLHF	NA	TRBV7-9
CASSRTGFDETQYF	once	TRBV18
CASSWGYTGELFF	NA	TRBV2
CASSEHANTIYF	NA	TRBV6-1